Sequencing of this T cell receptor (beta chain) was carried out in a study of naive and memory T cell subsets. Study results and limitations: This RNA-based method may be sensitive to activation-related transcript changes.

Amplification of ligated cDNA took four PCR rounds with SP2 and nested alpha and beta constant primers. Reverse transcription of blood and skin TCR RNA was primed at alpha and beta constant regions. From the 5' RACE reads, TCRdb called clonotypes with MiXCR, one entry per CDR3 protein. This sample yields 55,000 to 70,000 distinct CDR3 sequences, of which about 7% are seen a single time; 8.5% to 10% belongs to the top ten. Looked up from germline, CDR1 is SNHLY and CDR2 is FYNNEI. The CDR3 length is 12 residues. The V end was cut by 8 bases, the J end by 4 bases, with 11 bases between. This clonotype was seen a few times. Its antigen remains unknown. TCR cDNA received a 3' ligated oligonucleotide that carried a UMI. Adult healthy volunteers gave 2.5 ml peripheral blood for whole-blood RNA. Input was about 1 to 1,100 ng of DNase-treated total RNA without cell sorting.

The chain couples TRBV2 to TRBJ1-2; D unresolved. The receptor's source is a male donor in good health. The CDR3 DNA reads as TGTGCCAGCTTCGGACGGCTCTATGGCTACACCTTC. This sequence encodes CASFGRLYGYTF.